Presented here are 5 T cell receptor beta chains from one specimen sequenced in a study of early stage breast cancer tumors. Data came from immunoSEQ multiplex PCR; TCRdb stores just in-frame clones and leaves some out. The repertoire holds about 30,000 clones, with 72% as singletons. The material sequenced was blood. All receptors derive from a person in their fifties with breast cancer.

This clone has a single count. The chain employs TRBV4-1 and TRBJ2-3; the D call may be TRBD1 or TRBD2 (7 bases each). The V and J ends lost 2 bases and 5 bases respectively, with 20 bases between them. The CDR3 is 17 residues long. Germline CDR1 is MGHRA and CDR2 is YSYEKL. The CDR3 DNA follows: TGCGCCAGCAGCCAATCGGGGGCAGGGGGGGCCGGAGATACGCAGTATTTT. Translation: CASSQSGAGGAGDTQYF.

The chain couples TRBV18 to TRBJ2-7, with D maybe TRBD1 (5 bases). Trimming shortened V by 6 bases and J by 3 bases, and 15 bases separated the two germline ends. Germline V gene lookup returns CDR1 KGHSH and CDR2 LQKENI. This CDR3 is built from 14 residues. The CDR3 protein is CASSPDRLHYEQYF. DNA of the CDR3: TGTGCCAGCTCGCCCGACAGACTCCACTACGAGCAGTACTTC.

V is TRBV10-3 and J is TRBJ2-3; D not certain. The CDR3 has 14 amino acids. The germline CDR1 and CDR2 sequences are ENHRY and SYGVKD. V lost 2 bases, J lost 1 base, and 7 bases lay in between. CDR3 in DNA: TGTGCCATCAGTGAGGTATTCGGCACAGATACGCAGTATTTT. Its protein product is CAISEVFGTDTQYF.

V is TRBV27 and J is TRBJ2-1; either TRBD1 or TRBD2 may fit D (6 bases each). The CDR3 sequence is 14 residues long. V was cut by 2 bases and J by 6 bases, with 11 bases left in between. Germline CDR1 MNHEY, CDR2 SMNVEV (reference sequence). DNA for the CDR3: TGTGCCAGCAGTTTAGGTTGGGGGGCCAATGAGCAGTTCTTC. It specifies CASSLGWGANEQFF.

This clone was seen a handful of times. The CDR3 here is CASRSGLAGGFVSEQYF. CDR3 coding DNA: TGTGCCAGCAGATCCGGACTAGCGGGAGGATTCGTATCCGAGCAGTACTTC. This chain uses TRBV2 with TRBJ2-7, with 14 positions matching TRBD2. The CDR3 extends over 17 amino acids. Germline V CDR1 and CDR2: SNHLY, FYNNEI. V was clipped by 6 bases and J by 6 bases; unmatched bases: 13.